This T cell receptor beta chain comes out of a study of shared clonotypes between healthy human individuals. The overall study: CD4 naive cells filled three plates per donor, CD4 memory three, CD8 naive two and CD8 memory one.

Measured with immunoSEQ multiplex PCR; TCRdb has only the in-frame clones, and not every one. The table records roughly 2.4 million clones, approximately 95% of them present only once. Trimming shortened V by 5 bases and J by 8 bases, and 12 bases separated the two germline ends. CDR1 and CDR2 (germline): SEHNR, FQNEAQ (reference sequence). The CDR3 extends over 13 amino acids. J is TRBJ1-4 and V is TRBV7-9; TRBD1 might be the D (5 bases). Sequencing was done on a sample of naive CD4+ T cells sorted from blood. The subset is: CD45RA+ positively selected. The receptor was derived from a man in his late teens or twenties in good health. In nucleotides, the CDR3 is TGTGCCAGCAGCCTCGGACATGGCGAAAAACTGTTTTTT. It codes for CASSLGHGEKLFF.